This T cell receptor (beta chain) was captured in a study of sequential checkpoint blockade in melanoma. CDR3 length equals 14 residues. Germline values: CDR1 MNHEY, CDR2 SMNVEV (reference sequence). With 8 bases clipped from V and 0 bases from J, the junction kept 1 base outside the gene matches. With regard to this clone: A read error is possible here, since a much larger clone lies one base away.

The protocol was immunoSEQ multiplex PCR, while the TCRdb copy is restricted to in-frame clones and leaves out a portion. The data contain about 17,000 clones, 70% of them seen just once; the ten biggest clones take up about 10%. Treatment specified: randomized to nivolumab then ipilimumab (arm A) or the reverse (arm B). The sample consisted of CD8+ T cells sorted from blood (inferred from file names), taken from a patient given nivolumab and ipilimumab in sequence. This sequence was found in a human donor with melanoma. The chain couples TRBV27 to TRBJ1-5; TRBD1 matches 10 bases. The CDR3 loop is CASGTGVSNQPQHF. The CDR3 DNA is TGTGCCAGCGGGACAGGGGTTAGCAATCAGCCCCAGCATTTT.